A single sample is the source of the 26 T cell receptor beta chains below, sequenced in a study of blood T cell repertoires in COVID-19. Here immunoSEQ multiplex PCR was the method, and the copy in TCRdb shows in-frame clones only, minus some. The data show tens of thousands of clones, around 90% seen once. Sequenced input: peripheral blood. The receptors were sampled from a man aged 45-65 years with acute or convalescent COVID-19.

This clone was detected once. The V gene is TRBV30, the J gene TRBJ1-2; TRBD1 aligns across 8 bases. With 3 bases clipped from V and 4 bases from J, the junction kept 4 bases outside the gene matches. CDR1 is GTSNPN, CDR2 SVGIG, per germline (reference sequence). This CDR3 is built from 13 residues. CDR3 nucleotide sequence: TGTGCCTGGAGCCCGGGACAGGCCTATGGCTACACCTTC. It translates to CAWSPGQAYGYTF.

V gene TRBV30 combines with J gene TRBJ2-7; D is perhaps TRBD1 (5 bases). This CDR3 has 13 residues. Deletions cut 2 bases from V and 4 bases from J, with 12 bases between. Germline-derived CDR1 and CDR2 are GTSNPN and SVGIG (reference sequence). The CDR3 DNA reads TGTGCCTGGAGTATTGACAGAGTTTACGAGCAGTACTTC. Protein sequence: CAWSIDRVYEQYF.

The chain combines TRBV21-1 with TRBJ1-3; TRBD1, the table's D call, lacks a check against the DNA. TRBV21-1 is a pseudogene. This CDR3 is 14 amino acids long. CDR3 nucleotide sequence: TGTGCCAGCAGCACATACAGGGCCGGAAACACCATATATTTT. As protein: CASSTYRAGNTIYF.

The CDR3 coding sequence is TGTGCCAGTAGGAAGACCCACACAGCCCGTCACCACTCCTACGAGCAGTACTTC. Amino acid sequence: CASRKTHTARHHSYEQYF. The rearrangement uses TRBV19 and TRBJ2-7; D unclear. Trimming removed 6 bases from V and 0 bases from J, with 24 bases in between. Germline V CDR1 and CDR2: LNHDA, SQIVND (reference sequence). This CDR3 is built from 18 residues. The full variable domain, its missing parts supplied by reference TRBV19 and TRBJ2-7, is DGGITQSPKYLFRKEGQNVTLSCEQNLNHDAMYWYRQDPGQGLRLIYYSQIVNDFQKGDIAEGYSVSREKKESFPLTVTSAQKNPTAFYLCASRKTHTARHHSYEQYFGPGTRLTVT.

The chain is built from TRBV15 and TRBJ2-4, with TRBD1 as a possible D gene (6 bases). The CDR3 is 15 residues long. V lost 0 bases, J lost 5 bases, and 11 bases lay in between. The germline CDR1 and CDR2 sequences are LNHNV and YYDKDF (reference sequence). The CDR3 reads CATSRDRGLQNIQYF. The CDR3 bases are TGTGCCACCAGCAGAGACAGGGGCCTCCAAAACATTCAGTACTTC.

V and J are TRBV5-1 and TRBJ2-1, with 12 positions matching TRBD2. J lost 4 bases, V lost 4 bases, and 3 bases had no gene match. This CDR3 is built from 15 residues. Germline V gives CDR1 SGHRS, CDR2 YFSETQ. The CDR3 is CASSAGLAGYNEQFF. DNA for the CDR3: TGCGCCAGCAGCGCGGGACTAGCGGGTTACAATGAGCAGTTCTTC.

CDR3 loop: CASSQEVAAASYEQYF. In DNA form, the CDR3 reads TGTGCCAGCAGCCAAGAGGTGGCGGCCGCCTCCTACGAGCAGTACTTC. The J gene is TRBJ2-7, the V gene TRBV3-1 (or the pseudogene TRBV3-2); D is unclear. Germline V gene data show CDR1 as LGHDT and CDR2 as YNNKEL (reference sequence). V gave up 0 bases and J gave up 0 bases, with 12 bases separating them. The CDR3 totals 16 residues.

This chain uses TRBV7-3 with TRBJ2-5; D is unresolved. Germline CDR1 reads SGHTA; CDR2 reads FQGTGA. The CDR3 has 13 amino acids. The ends were cut back, 1 base at V and 4 bases at J, with 7 bases in the middle. CDR3 amino acids: CASSLSRGETQYF. The CDR3 DNA is TGTGCCAGCAGCTTAAGCCGCGGAGAGACCCAGTACTTC.

The CDR3 DNA sequence: TGTGCCAGCTCAATTTCAGGGGCCCGAATGAACACTGAAGCTTTCTTT. Translation: CASSISGARMNTEAFF. V and J are TRBV18 and TRBJ1-1; TRBD1 might be the D (6 bases). CDR1 is KGHSH, CDR2 LQKENI, per germline. The CDR3 totals 16 residues. V lost 5 bases and J lost 0, with 16 bases in between.

CDR3 sequence (DNA): TGTGCCAGCAGCCAAGATTTAAGTGCAGGGGGAAACACCATATATTTT. Translating gives CASSQDLSAGGNTIYF. The J gene is TRBJ1-3, the V gene TRBV3-1 (or the pseudogene TRBV3-2), with D perhaps TRBD1 (5 bases). The germline CDR1 and CDR2 sequences are LGHDT and YNNKEL (reference sequence). The CDR3 runs to 16 residues. The V end lost 0 bases, the J end lost 4 bases, and 13 bases lay between the germline ends.

The chain carries TRBV6-1 and TRBJ2-3; D might be TRBD1 (5 bases). This CDR3 is built from 14 residues. V gave up 2 bases and J gave up 0 bases, with 6 bases separating them. Germline CDR1 and CDR2: MNHNS and SASEGT. The DNA of the CDR3 is TGTGCCAGCAGTGAAAGGGGCAGCACAGATACGCAGTATTTT. The encoded protein is CASSERGSTDTQYF.

The V gene is TRBV3-1 (or the pseudogene TRBV3-2), the J gene TRBJ1-2; the D is unclear. The germline CDR1 and CDR2 sequences are LGHDT and YNNKEL (reference sequence). The length of the CDR3 is 13 residues. Trimming left V 1 base short and J 4 bases short, with 7 bases between. CDR3 nucleotide sequence: TGTGCCAGCAGCCAAGTCCGGGGCTATGGCTACACCTTC. It codes for CASSQVRGYGYTF.

V usage is TRBV20-1 and J usage is TRBJ2-1, with 9 bases lining up with TRBD1. CDR1 is DFQATT and CDR2 is SNEGSKA in the germline V gene (reference sequence). V gave up 3 bases and J gave up 7 bases; unmatched junction bases: 7. This CDR3 contains 14 residues. The DNA of the CDR3 is TGCAGTGCTAGTGACGGGGACAGGGTGAATGAGCAGTTCTTC. Residues: CSASDGDRVNEQFF.

V gene TRBV5-1 combines with J gene TRBJ2-1; 7 bases are a match to TRBD1. This CDR3 has 15 amino acids. Germline CDR1 SGHRS, CDR2 YFSETQ. V was clipped by 4 bases and J by 1 base; unmatched bases: 5. The CDR3 nucleotides are TGCGCCAGCAGCCTCGGGACAGCTTCCTACAATGAGCAGTTCTTC. Translated: CASSLGTASYNEQFF. Drawing the rest from reference TRBV5-1 and TRBJ2-1, the complete variable domain is KAGVTQTPRYLIKTRGQQVTLSCSPISGHRSVSWYQQTPGQGLQFLFEYFSETQRNKGNFPGRFSGRQFSNSRSEMNVSTLELGDSALYLCASSLGTASYNEQFFGPGTRLTVL.

V and J are TRBV19 and TRBJ1-2; D uncertain. Trimming pared 3 bases from V and 3 bases from J, leaving 8 bases between. The CDR3 spans 13 residues. Germline V gene sequence: CDR1 LNHDA, CDR2 SQIVND (reference sequence). CDR3 in DNA: TGTGCCAGTAGTATCGGGGTTTACTATGGCTACACCTTC. Amino acid sequence: CASSIGVYYGYTF.

The chain links TRBV2 to TRBJ2-7; possible D gene TRBD1, 6 bases. V was cut by 8 bases and J by 5 bases, with 10 bases left in between. CDR3 length: 11 amino acids. From germline, CDR1 is SNHLY and CDR2 FYNNEI. In DNA form, the CDR3 reads TGTGCCAGCTCTAACAGGGACGAGCAGTACTTC. Translated, it gives CASSNRDEQYF. The entire variable domain, with the rest obtained from reference TRBV2 and TRBJ2-7, is as follows: EPEVTQTPSHQVTQMGQEVILRCVPISNHLYFYWYRQILGQKVEFLVSFYNNEISEKSEIFDDQFSVERPDGSNFTLKIRSTKLEDSAMYFCASSNRDEQYFGPGTRLTVT.

V and J are TRBV19 and TRBJ2-6; D is perhaps TRBD1 (6 bases). The germline CDR1 and CDR2 sequences are LNHDA and SQIVND (reference sequence). Trimming removed 3 bases from V and 2 bases from J, with 17 bases in between. The length of the CDR3 is 18 residues. The CDR3 protein is CASSMMGAFLAGANVLTF. For the CDR3, the DNA is TGTGCCAGTAGTATGATGGGGGCCTTCTTAGCTGGGGCCAACGTCCTGACTTTC.

The table lists this clone with a count of one. The chain is built from TRBV5-1 and TRBJ1-5; D uncertain. This CDR3 comprises 14 residues. Trimming left V 2 bases short and J 5 bases short, with 11 bases between. Germline V gene lookup returns CDR1 SGHRS and CDR2 YFSETQ. The CDR3, as DNA: TGCGCCAGCAGCTTCTCAGGCGGGGATCAGCCCCAGCATTTT. Amino acid sequence: CASSFSGGDQPQHF.

This clone was seen a single time. The genes are TRBV24-1 and TRBJ2-3; TRBD2 matches 14 bases. J gave up 4 bases and V 5 bases, and 13 bases lay outside the gene matches. This CDR3 has 19 amino acids. Germline assignment: CDR1 KGHDR and CDR2 SFDVKD. The CDR3 DNA sequence: TGTGCCACCAGTGGAAGACTAGCGGGGGGGCCGCGTAGGGCAGATACGCAGTATTTT. Translating it yields CATSGRLAGGPRRADTQYF.

V usage is TRBV30 and J usage is TRBJ1-4, with a tentative D call TRBD1 (5 bases). Trimming pared 5 bases from V and 4 bases from J, leaving 14 bases between. Germline CDR1 is GTSNPN and CDR2 is SVGIG (reference sequence). CDR3 length: 14 residues. CDR3: CAWGRGDVNEKLFF. DNA for the CDR3: TGTGCCTGGGGACGCGGGGACGTTAATGAAAAACTGTTTTTT.

The chain uses TRBV5-4 and TRBJ2-7, with D tentatively TRBD2 (6 bases). CDR3 size: 15 residues. The germline V and J ends were trimmed by 0 bases and 1 base, with 11 bases remaining between them. In germline, CDR1 is SGHNT, CDR2 YYREEE (reference sequence). The CDR3 region is CASSLGGTGSYEQYF. DNA for the CDR3: TGTGCCAGCAGCTTGGGGGGGACTGGATCCTACGAGCAGTACTTC.

The J gene is TRBJ2-2, the V gene TRBV13, with D maybe TRBD2 (5 bases). The V gene's germline CDR1 is PRHDT and CDR2 FYEKMQ (reference sequence). The V and J ends lost 4 bases and 3 bases respectively, with 15 bases between them. The CDR3 totals 16 residues. CDR3 nucleotide sequence: TGTGCCAGCAGCTCTATTCTAGCTACGGACACCGGGGAGCTGTTTTTT. Translation: CASSSILATDTGELFF.

The chain carries TRBV2 and TRBJ2-6; 8 nucleotides line up with TRBD1. The CDR3 is 17 residues long. Germline loops: CDR1 SNHLY, CDR2 FYNNEI. Germline trimming cut 6 bases from V and 0 bases from J; bases unmatched to any gene: 7. CDR3 residues: CASRLGQAFSGANVLTF. CDR3 coding DNA: TGTGCCAGCAGGCTGGGACAGGCCTTCTCTGGGGCCAACGTCCTGACTTTC. Full variable domain (rest looked up from reference TRBV2 and TRBJ2-6): EPEVTQTPSHQVTQMGQEVILRCVPISNHLYFYWYRQILGQKVEFLVSFYNNEISEKSEIFDDQFSVERPDGSNFTLKIRSTKLEDSAMYFCASRLGQAFSGANVLTFGAGSRLTVL.

This clone appeared a single time. This sequence joins TRBV6-5 and TRBJ1-2, with D perhaps TRBD1 (6 bases). The CDR3 is made up of 12 amino acids. Germline CDR1 is MNHEY and CDR2 is SVGAGI. V was pared by 11 bases and J by 4 bases, with 14 bases between. CDR3 amino acids: CAHREQGYGYTF. DNA of the CDR3: TGTGCCCACCGGGAACAGGGCTATGGCTACACCTTC.

The chain carries TRBV30 and TRBJ2-2; TRBD2 matches at 12 bases. Losses at the gene ends were 2 bases for V and 3 bases for J; bases not matched to a gene: 10. Germline V gene data show CDR1 as GTSNPN and CDR2 as SVGIG (reference sequence). The length of the CDR3 is 18 residues. CDR3 nucleotides: TGTGCCTGGAGTCCACTGGGACTAGCGGGCGAATACACCGGGGAGCTGTTTTTT. The encoded protein is CAWSPLGLAGEYTGELFF.

The genes are TRBV10-3 and TRBJ1-4, with 7 bases matching TRBD1. This CDR3 comprises 13 residues. The V gene end was trimmed by 9 bases and the J gene end by 4 bases; junction bases not matched to a gene: 5. Germline V gene data show CDR1 as ENHRY and CDR2 as SYGVKD. The CDR3 is CAMQGVLNEKLFF. DNA of the CDR3: TGTGCCATGCAGGGGGTTCTTAATGAAAAACTGTTTTTT.